The text below deals with one T cell receptor (beta chain). These data belong to a study of blood T cells in healthy people across ages. V was clipped by 0 bases and J by 3 bases, with 10 bases between them. The CDR3 extends over 14 amino acids. Per the germline V gene, CDR1 is SGHRS and CDR2 is YFSETQ. It was with a sample-barcoded 5' primer and a J-beta primer mix that a second PCR of roughly 6 to 12 cycles was run. TCRdb redid the calling of the 5' RACE reads with MiXCR, one entry per CDR3 protein. The sample has 800,000 to 1,000,000 distinct CDR3 sequences, 48% seen once. The sample taken for sequencing was blood. This chain joins TRBV5-1 and TRBJ2-7; D is uncertain. The sequence derives from a man under 40 in good health. The CDR3 nucleotides are TGCGCCAGCAGCTTGGGATCCTCAGACTACGAGCAGTACTTC. Translated, it gives CASSLGSSDYEQYF.